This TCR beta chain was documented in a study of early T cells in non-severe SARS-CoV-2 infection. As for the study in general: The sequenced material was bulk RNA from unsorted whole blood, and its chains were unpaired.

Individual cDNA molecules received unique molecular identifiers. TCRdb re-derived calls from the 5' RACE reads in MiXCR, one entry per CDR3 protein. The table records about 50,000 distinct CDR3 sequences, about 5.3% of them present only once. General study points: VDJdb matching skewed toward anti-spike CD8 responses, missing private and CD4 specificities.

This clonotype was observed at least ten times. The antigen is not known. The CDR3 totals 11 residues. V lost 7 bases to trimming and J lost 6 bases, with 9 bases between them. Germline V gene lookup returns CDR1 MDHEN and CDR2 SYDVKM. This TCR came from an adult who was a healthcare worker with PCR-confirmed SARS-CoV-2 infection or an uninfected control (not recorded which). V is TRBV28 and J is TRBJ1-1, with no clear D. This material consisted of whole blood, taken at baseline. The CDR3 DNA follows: TGTGCCAGCACGGGCGGGGCTGAAGCTTTCTTT. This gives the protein CASTGGAEAFF.